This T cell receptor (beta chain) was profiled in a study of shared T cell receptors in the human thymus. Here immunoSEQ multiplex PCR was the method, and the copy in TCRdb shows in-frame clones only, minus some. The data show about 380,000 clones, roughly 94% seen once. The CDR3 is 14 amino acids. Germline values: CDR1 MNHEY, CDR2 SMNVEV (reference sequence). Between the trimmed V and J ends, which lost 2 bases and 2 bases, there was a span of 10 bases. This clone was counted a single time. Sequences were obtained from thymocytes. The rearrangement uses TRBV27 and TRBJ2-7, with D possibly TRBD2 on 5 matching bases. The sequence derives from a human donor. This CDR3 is CASSLGRPPYEQYF. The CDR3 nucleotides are TGTGCCAGCAGTTTAGGGAGACCGCCCTACGAGCAGTACTTC.